The 16 T cell receptor beta chains given below trace back to one sample, sequenced in a study of cytotoxic CD8 clonotypes in ibrutinib-treated CLL. Assay: immunoSEQ multiplex PCR; the TCRdb copy retains only in-frame clones and omits some. The repertoire includes roughly 150,000 clones, roughly 86% of them detected once, and about 1.9% sits in the top ten. The source material was PBMCs, sampled after 12 months of ibrutinib treatment. These receptors were taken from a human donor with chronic lymphocytic leukemia.

In its sample, this clone was seen once. An end of the junction does not agree with germline; a read error may underlie this. The same CDR3 can be traced to other DNA sequences in this sample. This sequence joins TRBV4-3 and TRBJ2-4; the match to TRBD2 covers 15 bases. Per the germline V gene, CDR1 is LGHNA and CDR2 is YSLEER. This CDR3 is 19 amino acids long. This chain's CDR3 is CASSQVGTSGRFNGNIQYF. The CDR3, as DNA: TGCGCCAGTAGCCAAGTAGGGACTAGCGGGAGGTTTAACGGAAACATTCAGTACTTC.

The V and J genes are TRBV30 and TRBJ2-5; D tentatively fits TRBD1 or TRBD2 (6 bases each). Germline V gene lookup returns CDR1 GTSNPN and CDR2 SVGIG (reference sequence). V dropped 5 bases and J dropped 5 bases, with 18 bases sitting between them. CDR3 length equals 14 residues. As DNA, the CDR3 is TGTGCCTGGGGAGGGGGACAATTACCGGAGACCCAGTACTTC. Translated: CAWGGGQLPETQYF. Filled out from reference TRBV30 and TRBJ2-5, the complete variable domain reads SQTIHQWPATLVQPVGSPLSLECTVEGTSNPNLYWYRQAAGRGLQLLFYSVGIGQISSEVPQNLSASRPQDRQFILSSKKLLLSDSGFYLCAWGGGQLPETQYFGPGTRLLVL.

In its sample, this clone is medium-sized (0.01 to 0.1%). CDR3 coding DNA: TGTGCCAGCAGCTTGAATGGGCAGACGACGGGGACCGGGGAGCTGTTTTTT. This codes for CASSLNGQTTGTGELFF. This chain connects TRBV5-8 to TRBJ2-2; TRBD2 is a possible D gene (5 bases). Germline V gives CDR1 SGHTS, CDR2 YDEGEE. With 1 base removed from V and 5 bases from J, the gap between germline ends came to 18 bases. CDR3 length: 17 amino acids.

V is TRBV2 and J is TRBJ2-7; D not certain. V lost 6 bases, J lost 3 bases, and 9 bases lay in between. CDR3 length equals 12 residues. Germline loops: CDR1 SNHLY, CDR2 FYNNEI. The CDR3 DNA reads TGTGCCAGCAGCTTAGAAAACTACGAGCAGTACTTC. Residues: CASSLENYEQYF. Full variable domain (outside the CDR3, taken from reference TRBV2 and TRBJ2-7): EPEVTQTPSHQVTQMGQEVILRCVPISNHLYFYWYRQILGQKVEFLVSFYNNEISEKSEIFDDQFSVERPDGSNFTLKIRSTKLEDSAMYFCASSLENYEQYFGPGTRLTVT.

The CDR3 spells CASSSETTNTGELFF. CDR3 nucleotide sequence: TGCGCCAGCAGCTCAGAAACCACGAACACCGGGGAGCTGTTTTTT. The chain has TRBV5-1 and TRBJ2-2; D ambiguous. The CDR3 totals 15 residues. Germline CDR1 SGHRS, CDR2 YFSETQ. V was trimmed by 3 bases and J by 0 bases, leaving 9 bases between them.

The chain uses TRBV2 and TRBJ2-1; 14 bases map to TRBD2. J lost 7 bases, V lost 7 bases, and 3 bases had no gene match. Looked up from germline, CDR1 is SNHLY and CDR2 is FYNNEI. The CDR3 is made up of 14 amino acids. The CDR3 is CASKTSGRGNEQFF. The CDR3 coding sequence is TGTGCCAGCAAGACTAGCGGGAGGGGGAATGAGCAGTTCTTC.

The rearrangement uses TRBV10-1 and TRBJ2-3; 7 bases agree with TRBD1. V lost 6 bases and J lost 1; bases outside the gene matches: 7. Germline V gene sequence: CDR1 WNHNN, CDR2 SYGVQD (reference sequence). The CDR3 extends over 15 amino acids. This chain's CDR3 is CASSLDRAGTDTQYF. CDR3 coding DNA: TGCGCCAGCAGCCTAGACAGGGCTGGCACAGATACGCAGTATTTT.

The rearrangement links TRBV28 to TRBJ2-7; 11 bases are shared with TRBD2. Germline V lookup: CDR1 MDHEN, CDR2 SYDVKM. J was trimmed by 3 bases and V by 5 bases; bases with no gene match: 12. The CDR3 totals 17 residues. Here the CDR3 DNA reads TGTGCCAGCAGTCCCTCTAGCGGGGGGCCCCCGGGCTACGAGCAGTACTTC. This translates into CASSPSSGGPPGYEQYF.

The gene calls are TRBV7-6 and TRBJ1-2, with 8 positions matching TRBD1. The CDR3 has 16 amino acids. CDR1 is SGHVS, CDR2 FNYEAQ, per germline. The ends lost 5 bases at V and 2 bases at J; junction bases unmatched: 10. CDR3 sequence (DNA): TGTGCCAGCAGCCTACTGACAGGGGAGGGGAACTATGGCTACACCTTC. Translated: CASSLLTGEGNYGYTF.

The V and J genes are TRBV29-1 and TRBJ2-5; 8 positions agree with TRBD1. This CDR3 is 12 amino acids long. Looked up from germline, CDR1 is SQVTM and CDR2 is ANQGSEA. In nucleotides, the CDR3 is TGCAGTACCGGACAGGGACAAGAGACCCAGTACTTC. It is translated as CSTGQGQETQYF.

J is TRBJ2-3 and V is TRBV5-1, with TRBD1 identical over 7 bases. The CDR3 covers 15 residues. Germline V lookup: CDR1 SGHRS, CDR2 YFSETQ. Trimming removed 6 bases from V and 5 bases from J; junction bases left unmatched: 12. The CDR3 sequence is CASTPNAQGLDTQYF. The CDR3 DNA sequence: TGCGCCAGCACCCCAAACGCACAGGGGTTAGATACGCAGTATTTT.

The chain is built from TRBV4-1 and TRBJ1-1; the D is unclear. Trimming pared 1 base from V and 1 base from J, leaving 10 bases between. This CDR3 comprises 15 residues. Germline V gene lookup returns CDR1 MGHRA and CDR2 YSYEKL. The chain's CDR3 is CASSQVTRRNTEAFF. The CDR3 DNA reads as TGCGCCAGCAGCCAAGTTACGAGAAGGAACACTGAAGCTTTCTTT.

This clone was seen more than once but under ten times. In the same sample, other DNA sequences code for this CDR3. The J gene is TRBJ2-7, the V gene TRBV7-9; D may be TRBD1 (5 bases). V was clipped by 5 bases and J by 2 bases, with 10 bases between them. The CDR3 length is 13 residues. Looked up from germline, CDR1 is SEHNR and CDR2 is FQNEAQ (reference sequence). This chain's CDR3 is CASSSGRAYEQYF. CDR3 nucleotide sequence: TGTGCCAGCAGCAGTGGCAGGGCCTACGAGCAGTACTTC.

The J gene is TRBJ2-3, the V gene TRBV7-9; perhaps TRBD2 as D (5 bases). The germline V gene encodes CDR1 SEHNR and CDR2 FQNEAQ (reference sequence). The ends were cut back, 5 bases at V and 3 bases at J, with 9 bases in the middle. The CDR3 is 13 amino acids. The CDR3 reads CASSGSPTDTQYF. DNA for the CDR3: TGTGCCAGCAGCGGGAGTCCGACAGATACGCAGTATTTT.

The J gene is TRBJ2-7, the V gene TRBV11-2; 7 positions match TRBD2. Germline V gene lookup returns CDR1 SGHAT and CDR2 FQNNGV. The trim removed 4 bases at V and 6 bases at J, leaving 3 bases unmatched. The CDR3 runs 12 residues. CDR3 sequence: CASSSGGTEQYF. The CDR3, as DNA: TGTGCCAGCAGCTCCGGGGGGACCGAGCAGTACTTC.

A single count supports this clone. This chain uses TRBV7-2 with TRBJ2-1, with TRBD2 matching over 10 bases. The CDR3 loop spans 16 amino acids. CDR1 is SGHTA and CDR2 is FQGNSA in the germline V gene. Trimming at V came to 3 bases and at J to 2 bases, leaving 4 bases not matched to a gene. Here the CDR3 reads CASSFRGTSAYNEQFF. In DNA form, the CDR3 reads TGTGCCAGCAGCTTCCGAGGGACTAGCGCCTACAATGAGCAGTTCTTC.